This T cell receptor (beta chain) was identified in a study of T cells in Graves' hyperthyroidism and ophthalmopathy. At the level of the study: Before treatment of any kind, peripheral blood was taken at initial diagnosis.

This clonotype was seen only a few times. Hyperthyroidism had been newly diagnosed in patients aged 18 to 65, and its duration was under 2 months. Each 10 ml fresh peripheral blood draw supplied the PBMCs. RNA transcripts were the template for amplifying TCR beta CDR3 regions. The HTBI set primed first-round TCR CDR3 RT-PCR. TCRdb recomputed calls from the multiplex PCR reads with MiXCR, one row per CDR3 protein. The data hold around 300,000 distinct CDR3 sequences, with approximately 15% observed a single time. The CDR3 is 15 amino acids. Germline CDR1 reads SGHTA; CDR2 reads FQGNSA. Trimming pared 1 base from V and 1 base from J, leaving 7 bases between.

The sequencing input was blood. The sequence was obtained from a woman aged 25-40 years with Graves' hyperthyroidism. The chain employs TRBV7-2 and TRBJ2-2; unclear D gene. The CDR3 sequence is CASSLEVVNTGELFF. As DNA, the CDR3 is TGTGCCAGCAGCTTAGAGGTAGTGAACACCGGGGAGCTGTTTTTT.